This is a list of T cell receptor beta chains from one sample in a study of early T cells in non-severe SARS-CoV-2 infection. MiXCR, run by TCRdb on the 5' RACE reads, gives a single entry per CDR3 protein. This table holds nearly 90,000 distinct CDR3 sequences, about 15% found once. Sequenced material: whole blood. All receptors come from an adult who was a healthcare worker with PCR-confirmed SARS-CoV-2 infection or an uninfected control (not recorded which). Both conserved end residues are part of each CDR3. Fields, in order: CDR3 protein, D gene, V gene, J gene. The D gene is left open where the match is weak.

cdr3_aa: CSAHHYNEQFF
d_call: NA
v_call: TRBV29-1
j_call: TRBJ2-1

cdr3_aa: CAWSVRAYEQYF
d_call: NA
v_call: TRBV30
j_call: TRBJ2-7

cdr3_aa: CASSFRQGNTGELFF
d_call: TRBD1
v_call: TRBV7-3
j_call: TRBJ2-2

cdr3_aa: CASSQGPRRSNGGYTF
d_call: NA
v_call: TRBV14
j_call: TRBJ1-2

cdr3_aa: CASSRDPGANVLTF
d_call: NA
v_call: TRBV12-3/TRBV12-4
j_call: TRBJ2-6

cdr3_aa: CSARGDRGGTDTQYF
d_call: TRBD1
v_call: TRBV20-1
j_call: TRBJ2-3

cdr3_aa: CASSLASGRNHEQFF
d_call: TRBD2
v_call: TRBV7-2
j_call: TRBJ2-1

cdr3_aa: CASSQPDREGEKLFF
d_call: TRBD1
v_call: TRBV4-1
j_call: TRBJ1-4

cdr3_aa: CASSQTGFAGYTF
d_call: NA
v_call: TRBV5-6
j_call: TRBJ1-2

cdr3_aa: CASRQGNYGYTF
d_call: TRBD1
v_call: TRBV5-1
j_call: TRBJ1-2

cdr3_aa: CSVERPPGGNEQFF
d_call: NA
v_call: TRBV29-1
j_call: TRBJ2-1

cdr3_aa: CASSVGASGYNEQFF
d_call: TRBD2
v_call: TRBV4-1
j_call: TRBJ2-1

cdr3_aa: CASRTVTVMNTEAFF
d_call: NA
v_call: TRBV5-6
j_call: TRBJ1-1

cdr3_aa: CASSYNSPGQGFGNTIYF
d_call: TRBD1
v_call: TRBV11-2
j_call: TRBJ1-3

cdr3_aa: CASSYQQETQYF
d_call: NA
v_call: TRBV6-6
j_call: TRBJ2-5

cdr3_aa: CASSRFIYEQYF
d_call: NA
v_call: TRBV18
j_call: TRBJ2-7

cdr3_aa: CASSPDGVRIEKLFF
d_call: NA
v_call: TRBV28
j_call: TRBJ1-4

cdr3_aa: CASSFYGQGAQDTGELFF
d_call: TRBD1
v_call: TRBV6-5
j_call: TRBJ2-2

cdr3_aa: CASSQWTGEETQYF
d_call: TRBD1
v_call: TRBV7-9
j_call: TRBJ2-5

cdr3_aa: CASSFPRTGGTGELFF
d_call: TRBD1
v_call: TRBV12-3/TRBV12-4
j_call: TRBJ2-2

cdr3_aa: CANTAGVAEAFF
d_call: NA
v_call: TRBV9
j_call: TRBJ1-1

cdr3_aa: CASSVSGKGTGNTIYF
d_call: NA
v_call: TRBV9
j_call: TRBJ1-3

cdr3_aa: CSVEGFEREGRLGINTQYF
d_call: TRBD2
v_call: TRBV29-1
j_call: TRBJ2-3